This T cell receptor beta chain was documented in a study of cytomegalovirus exposure and HLA in healthy donors (dated by TCRdb to about 2017). Some background on the complete study: An earlier analysis of several hundred of the donors reported about 250 Gb of sequence data and roughly 100 million unique TCR beta sequences from about 180 million T cells. Around 320 gigabases of sequencing data and around 87 million unique TCR sequences were included in an early release covering 500 to 750 HLA-typed donors. The genetic ancestry cluster associated with self-reported Caucasian donors included around 76% of the roughly 400 genotyped donors. The study aimed to test whether signatures of past pathogen exposure could be identified by cataloging public T cell receptors. The study profiled the T cell repertoires of 500 to 800 subjects by immunosequencing and related them to cytomegalovirus serostatus. Along with the roughly 670-subject first cohort, a separate validation cohort of about 110 different subjects was used. The study combined high-throughput TCR immunosequencing, statistical association of individual TCRs with disease status, and machine learning to predict cytomegalovirus infection status. A later analysis re-analyzed previously published TCR beta repertoires from 650 to 800 donors and added high-resolution HLA genotyping to study TCR occurrence patterns. Rather than using new phenotypic data, the later analysis identified candidate immune exposures from TCR beta sequences and from how often those sequences occurred across donors. An earlier analysis of a few hundred of the donors applied high-throughput TCR beta sequencing to assess whether each TCR beta V gene segment acted as functional or pseudogenic. Donor age, sex, ethnicity and CMV serostatus were compiled together with the repertoire data. In a later genetic analysis, genome-wide SNP genotypes for about three fifths of the 666 donors were used, and that subset was treated as a discovery cohort. Every repertoire in the discovery cohort had been generated on one and the same sequencing platform. HLA typing covered class I and class II loci at four-digit resolution. The number of donors typed differed by locus, with 629-630 for A, B, C, DRB1 and DQB1, around 500 for DQA1, under 610 for DPA1, and approximately 470 for DPB1. A handful of DR-DQ haplotypes were handled as single units for association and clustering because linkage in the cohort was strong. Across about 370 genotyped donors of the cohort, an average of roughly 230,000 unique TCR beta nucleotide sequences per donor were sequenced, and 15% to 20% of those sequences were non-productive. Broader findings and caveats from the paper: Compared with the roughly 600-donor mean, donors in an Asian-associated ancestry cluster had fewer N-insertions in productive TCRs, according to a later genetic analysis. The sequencing pipeline was judged likely to have produced a cluster of highly shared sequence variants as a technical artifact. Correlated functional status among segregating V segments might be attributable to linkage disequilibrium, but an unknown experimental factor could not be ruled out. In a later analysis, the rate of TCR association differed among HLA loci, with DRB1 alleles having the most associated TCRs and HLA-C alleles having the fewest. In an earlier analysis of approximately 600 of the donors, most TCR beta V segments were observed in productive rearrangements about 90% or about 30% of the time, broadly matching IMGT annotations. In the study, 150 to 200 TCR beta chains were listed as associated with cytomegalovirus. A later analysis found that most CMV-associated TCR beta chains appeared HLA-restricted, with HLA associations seemingly driven largely by CMV exposure. It was suggested by the authors that the approach could potentially be generalized to other disease states and immunological phenotypes. Sequencing depth was assumed to be roughly uniform across donors in the presence/absence analyses, though that assumption may not hold. A later analysis reported that several top co-occurrence clusters appeared linked to parvovirus B19, influenza, CMV and Epstein-Barr virus. In both the original and validation cohorts, the classifier was reported to diagnose cytomegalovirus status with high specificity and sensitivity. CMV serostatus was the only immune exposure information available for the cohort. A later analysis associated around 16,000 TCR beta sequences with specific HLA alleles at a false discovery rate of 0.05. Because counts were too low, approximately 18 rarely observed V segments, including chromosome 9 orphons, were excluded from the earlier analysis of about 500 of the donors. In vitro tests confirmed that a few of the cytomegalovirus-associated TCR beta chains recognize cytomegalovirus antigens. This cohort had only TCR beta chains sequenced, and the lack of alpha or paired-chain data limited which features could be detected. In a later genetic analysis, a missense DCLRE1C variant was associated with V-gene and J-gene trimming of TCR beta chains, and the association was replicated in an independent cohort. Assigning TCR associations to individual alleles was difficult when HLA alleles, especially DR and DQ, strongly co-occurred. In a later analysis, HLA-associated TCR beta chains were found to be more clonally expanded and to have lower generation probabilities than equally common non-associated chains. A further reported finding was that TCR beta sequences accurately predicted the HLA-A and HLA-B alleles for most subjects in the first cohort. Most TCR sequences were observed very rarely across donors, whereas some public TCRs were present in many individuals. Because some donors lacked HLA typing at each locus, the association tests relied only on the typed subset.

Points on this clone: This receptor's antigen is unknown. The record has no base qualities; no much larger clone is one base away.

Library preparation was by the immunoSEQ multiplex PCR assay. A mixture of 60 forward primers for TCR Vbeta segments and 13 reverse primers for TCR Jbeta segments was used in the multiplex PCR. The CDR3 region of rearranged TCR beta genes was amplified from genomic DNA with a multiplex PCR assay. The amplified TCR beta libraries were sequenced on the Illumina HiSeq System as 87-base-pair reads. In the source study's methods: A later analysis counted approximately 84 million unique TCR beta chains across the 670 or so repertoires, and around 9.9 million of these chains were shared by at least two donors. A nearest-neighbor algorithm error-corrected the raw reads and collapsed the reads into unique sequences, merging closely related sequences to remove PCR and sequencing errors. Alignment of CDR3 sequences to IMGT reference sequences was used to assign V, D and J gene segments. For a sequence to be retained, a match of at least six nucleotides was required to both a V gene segment and a J gene segment. Rearrangements were classified as productive when the CDR3 lacked stop codons and remained in frame with V and J, and all other rearrangements were classified as non-productive. Following IMGT convention, CDR3 was defined as the stretch from the second conserved V-encoded cysteine up to the conserved J-encoded phenylalanine. The earlier analysis of about 530 of the donors excluded any sequence lacking an unambiguous match to a single V gene segment. In an earlier analysis of approximately 550 of the donors, V segments were called functional above 56.7% productive rearrangements and were called segregating when the between-donor standard deviation exceeded 5%. To diagnose cytomegalovirus status from the catalog of TCR beta chain sequences, a statistical classification framework was built. In a later analysis, TCR nucleotide sequences were compared against IMGT/GENE-DB human TR gene sequences so that V and J genes could be assigned. The TCRdist pipeline was used in a later analysis to assign CDR3 sequences and most-parsimonious VDJ recombination scenarios. In a later analysis, each TCR beta chain was defined by its CDR3 amino acid sequence together with its V-gene family, and reads lacking a unique V-gene family were excluded. As a way to deal with suspected cross-contamination and a sequencing artifact, a later analysis dropped 592 nucleotide sequences that were highly shared and had low generation probability. For each public chain, a later analysis derived a clonal expansion index from normalized ranks of inferred template counts within each repertoire. In a later analysis, generation probabilities were computed with a VDJ recombination model fitted to out-of-frame rearrangements, and the resulting probabilities were checked against IGoR. A later analysis scored TCR-TCR, TCR-HLA and TCR-CMV co-occurrence with hypergeometric tests, applying a repertoire-size bias correction to TCR pairs. A later analysis estimated false discovery rates by permuting HLA or CMV assignments 20 times. In a later analysis, co-occurring TCRs were grouped with DBSCAN, and TCRdist sequence similarity was added when clustering was performed within HLA-allele-positive subsets. For co-occurrence clustering, repertoires with fewer than 30,000 or more than 120,000 public chains were excluded, along with five repertoires with anomalous nucleotide sharing. The immuneACCESS repertoire file appears here via TCRdb, limited to in-frame rearrangements. These files lack a portion of the clones; in checked studies, under half of the deficit traces to unresolved V genes, and the cause of the others is not known. V, J and clone size were drawn from that table, and D and trimming were deduced from the DNA. In this sample the table shows approximately 160,000 clones, approximately 80% of which occur a single time. The ten biggest clones cover about 2.6% of the sample.

The cohort consisted of 670 or so healthy bone marrow donors. Cohort members were all nominally healthy when sampled, although unrecorded immune exposures were likely present. The donor was CMV seropositive and belonged to the group of more than 250 seropositive cohort members. A peripheral blood sample was collected from each donor, and TCR beta sequencing was performed on peripheral blood mononuclear cells. Genomic DNA extraction from the blood cell samples was performed with the Qiagen DNeasy Blood Extraction Kit. The clonotype originates from a woman in her thirties or forties in good health and CMV-seropositive. Specimen: PBMCs.

The nucleotide sequence is TGTGCCAGCAGCATGCGACTAGCGGGGAAGGCAGATACGCAGTATTTT. Translated, this is CASSMRLAGKADTQYF. The chain is assembled from TRBV7-2 and TRBJ2-3, with 11 bases in between that match TRBD2. From the cysteine through the phenylalanine, the CDR3 covers 16 amino acids. Of the read, only the CDR3 DNA is kept; its 48 bases are in frame from base 1. Trimming accounts for 5 bases at V and 4 bases at J, while the number of junction bases matched to no gene is 8. CDR1 and CDR2 are read off the germline V gene as SGHTA and FQGNSA.